The 2 T cell receptor beta chains given below trace back to one sample, sequenced in a study of control samples from healthy donors and cancer patients. TCRdb keeps only in-frame clones here, not all; method: immunoSEQ multiplex PCR. Of over 85,000 clones in the sample, more than 75% were seen once. The sample comprised PBMCs. Receptor source: a woman in her sixties or seventies with lung cancer.

This clone was detected only once. V usage is TRBV6-2 or TRBV6-3 and J usage is TRBJ2-7; 11 nucleotides agree with TRBD2. CDR3 length equals 14 residues. CDR1 and CDR2 (germline): MNHEY, SVGEGT. After removal of 6 bases from V and 5 bases from J, the junction contained 6 bases not matched to a gene. The CDR3 reads CASRPSGRTNEQYF. For the CDR3, the DNA is TGTGCCAGCAGACCTAGCGGGAGGACTAACGAGCAGTACTTC.

The rearrangement uses TRBV28 and TRBJ1-1; D is unclear. The length of the CDR3 is 15 residues. CDR1 is MDHEN, CDR2 SYDVKM, per germline. The ends were cut back, 5 bases at V and 5 bases at J, with 18 bases in the middle. In DNA form, the CDR3 reads TGTGCCAGCAGTCCTTCTGCTGGGGATTTTACTGAAGCTTTCTTT. Its protein product is CASSPSAGDFTEAFF.